These T cell receptor beta chains were read from a single sample in a study of Graves' ophthalmopathy and Graves' hyperthyroidism. TCRdb recomputed calls from the multiplex PCR reads with MiXCR, one row per CDR3 protein. The profile shows under 350,000 distinct CDR3 sequences, 15% to 20% of them singletons. Sequenced sample: peripheral blood. The receptors here all came from an adult man with Graves' ophthalmopathy. Each CDR3 is given with its conserved first and last residue. The order of the fields is D gene, V gene, J gene, clone size, CDR3 DNA, CDR3 protein. A D gene is named only where the DNA matches it firmly. Some rows mark clone size as missing; the rest say once, few, many or name a class of expanded clone.

D: -
V: TRBV7-3
J: TRBJ1-1
size: few
DNA: TGTGCCAGCAGCCCCCATGGCCCGGGCACTGAAGCTTTCTTT
CDR3: CASSPHGPGTEAFF

D: TRBD1
V: TRBV28
J: TRBJ2-7
size: few
DNA: TGTGCCAGCAGAAGAACAGGGGTAAACGAGCAGTACTTC
CDR3: CASRRTGVNEQYF

D: -
V: TRBV6-5
J: TRBJ1-1
size: many
DNA: TGTGCCAGCAGTTACCTGAATTTGAACACTGAAGCTTTCTTT
CDR3: CASSYLNLNTEAFF

D: -
V: TRBV20-1
J: TRBJ2-7
size: many
DNA: TGCAGTGCTAGACACTCCGGGGCCTACGAGCAGTACTTC
CDR3: CSARHSGAYEQYF

D: -
V: TRBV28
J: TRBJ2-5
size: many
DNA: TGTGCCAGCGGAACGGGGGCCCAAGAGACCCAGTACTTC
CDR3: CASGTGAQETQYF

D: -
V: TRBV30
J: TRBJ1-1
size: -
DNA: TGTGCCTGTTTCGGGTATGAAGCTTTCTTT
CDR3: CACFGYEAFF

D: -
V: TRBV4-3
J: TRBJ2-7
size: many
DNA: TGCGCCAGCAGCCAAGAGCCGGGACTTTACGAGCAGTACTTC
CDR3: CASSQEPGLYEQYF

D: TRBD2
V: TRBV20-1
J: TRBJ2-2
size: many
DNA: TGCAGTGCTAGAGGGAATAGCGGGGGGGCCCGGACCGGGGAGCTGTTTTTT
CDR3: CSARGNSGGARTGELFF

D: -
V: TRBV7-2
J: TRBJ1-3
size: -
DNA: TGTGCCAGCAGCGTACAGGCGACTGAAAACACCATATATTTT
CDR3: CASSVQATENTIYF

D: -
V: TRBV10-1
J: TRBJ2-7
size: many
DNA: TGCGCCAGCAGTGAGCTCGGCTCCTACGAGCAGTACTTC
CDR3: CASSELGSYEQYF

D: -
V: TRBV18
J: TRBJ2-5
size: many
DNA: TGTGCCAGCTCACCTCGACAGGACGTGGAGACCCAGTACTTC
CDR3: CASSPRQDVETQYF

D: TRBD1
V: TRBV6-1
J: TRBJ1-6
size: many
DNA: TGTGCCAGCACTCAAACAGGGGGATGGGGTTCACCCCTCCACTTT
CDR3: CASTQTGGWGSPLHF

D: -
V: TRBV6-1
J: TRBJ1-2
size: -
DNA: TGTGCCAGCAGATTCCGTCCCGGGACATCTATCGTCTACACCTTC
CDR3: CASRFRPGTSIVYTF

D: -
V: TRBV10-3
J: TRBJ1-2
size: many
DNA: TGTGCCATCAGTGGTGGGGACTTCGGCTACACCTTC
CDR3: CAISGGDFGYTF

D: TRBD2
V: TRBV12-3/TRBV12-4
J: TRBJ2-5
size: -
DNA: TGTGCCAGCAGTTTACGGCCACCGGGGGGGGAGACCCAGTACTTC
CDR3: CASSLRPPGGETQYF

D: -
V: TRBV2
J: TRBJ2-7
size: few
DNA: TGTGCCAGCAGTGACCAGGTTCCTCAGTACGAGCAGTACTTC
CDR3: CASSDQVPQYEQYF

D: TRBD1
V: TRBV18
J: TRBJ1-1
size: many
DNA: TGTGCCAGCTCATCAGGGGGGGGGCGGGACACTGAAGCTTTCTTT
CDR3: CASSSGGGRDTEAFF

D: -
V: TRBV5-1
J: TRBJ1-1
size: many
DNA: TGCGCCAGCAGCCTGGAGGGGCCAGGGCGACTCGCTGAAGCTTTCTTT
CDR3: CASSLEGPGRLAEAFF

D: -
V: TRBV6-1
J: TRBJ2-5
size: few
DNA: TGTGCCAGCAGTGAAAGAGTAGGACAGCCCCAAGAGACCCAGTACTTC
CDR3: CASSERVGQPQETQYF

D: -
V: TRBV30
J: TRBJ1-6
size: many
DNA: TGTGCCTGGAGGCGGGACGAGAATAATTCACCCCTCCACTTT
CDR3: CAWRRDENNSPLHF

D: -
V: TRBV5-1
J: TRBJ2-7
size: many
DNA: TGCGCCAGCAGATCGGCTGGGTCCTCTTTCTACGAGCAGTACTTC
CDR3: CASRSAGSSFYEQYF

D: -
V: TRBV7-9
J: TRBJ2-2
size: many
DNA: TGTGCCAGCAGCTTACGGGGATACACCGGGGAGCTGTTTTTT
CDR3: CASSLRGYTGELFF

D: -
V: TRBV12-3/TRBV12-4
J: TRBJ2-7
size: many
DNA: TGTGCCAGCAGTTTCGGGACCGCCTACGAGCAGTACTTC
CDR3: CASSFGTAYEQYF

D: TRBD1
V: TRBV5-6
J: TRBJ1-2
size: many
DNA: TGTGCCAGCAGTCACACACAGGGGTACTATGGCTACACCTTC
CDR3: CASSHTQGYYGYTF

D: -
V: TRBV6-1
J: TRBJ2-7
size: -
DNA: TGTGCCAGCAGCCGGCCCCCAGTCACGCACGAGCAGTACTTC
CDR3: CASSRPPVTHEQYF

D: -
V: TRBV5-1
J: TRBJ1-2
size: many
DNA: TGCGCCAGCAGCTTGAATCCAGGCCGGGGGGGCTACACCTTC
CDR3: CASSLNPGRGGYTF

D: -
V: TRBV27
J: TRBJ2-7
size: many
DNA: TGTGCCAGCAGTTTATCGCAGGGGGGTTTAAACGAGCAGTACTTC
CDR3: CASSLSQGGLNEQYF

D: TRBD1
V: TRBV9
J: TRBJ2-7
size: many
DNA: TGTGCCAGCAGCGTAGGGGACAGAGTCTCCTACGAGCAGTACTTC
CDR3: CASSVGDRVSYEQYF